Shown below are 32 T cell receptor beta chains from a single sample sequenced in a study of identical twins. TCRdb re-derived calls from the 5' RACE reads in MiXCR, one entry per CDR3 protein. This sample has about 1.7 million distinct CDR3 sequences, with around a third found just once. Sequencing used cord blood. Receptors were obtained from a newborn girl in good health.

Comments on this clonotype: A much bigger clone sits one base away, suggesting this may be a read error. The rearrangement uses TRBV9 and TRBJ2-5, with 12 bases fitting TRBD2. The CDR3 totals 17 residues. The ends lost 5 bases at V and 1 base at J; junction bases unmatched: 9. Germline CDR1 reads SGDLS; CDR2 reads YYNGEE. CDR3 amino acids: CASSSGLAGLLQETQYF. The CDR3, as DNA: TGTGCCAGCAGTTCAGGACTAGCGGGGTTACTCCAAGAGACCCAGTACTTC.

This clonotype was counted a few times. J is TRBJ1-4 and V is TRBV5-1, with D perhaps TRBD1 (5 bases). In germline, CDR1 is SGHRS, CDR2 YFSETQ. This CDR3 is built from 14 residues. V lost 0 bases to trimming and J lost 6 bases, with 9 bases between them. CDR3 bases: TGCGCCAGCAGCTTGGGACAGCCTGATGAAAAACTGTTTTTT. It is translated as CASSLGQPDEKLFF.

This chain uses TRBV7-2 with TRBJ2-1, with TRBD2 matching over 7 bases. The CDR3 consists of 17 residues. Germline CDR1 is SGHTA and CDR2 is FQGNSA. V shed 1 base, J shed 4 bases, and the junction held 10 bases outside the gene matches. The CDR3 nucleotides read TGTGCCAGCAGCTTAGTAGGTGGAGCGGGGATGTACAATGAGCAGTTCTTC. This gives the protein CASSLVGGAGMYNEQFF.

This clonotype was seen a few times. V is TRBV6-4 and J is TRBJ2-3, with unresolved D. Trimming took off 2 bases at V and 6 bases at J, with 9 bases between the two ends. CDR3 length: 13 amino acids. CDR1 and CDR2 from the germline V gene are MRHNA and SNTAGT. The CDR3 sequence is CASSDRASDTQYF. In nucleotides, the CDR3 is TGTGCCAGCAGTGACCGGGCTTCGGATACGCAGTATTTT.

This clonotype was counted only a few times. This chain connects TRBV25-1 to TRBJ2-7; D ambiguous. The CDR3 is 15 amino acids. V lost 1 base and J lost 7, with 17 bases in between. Germline V gene data show CDR1 as MGHDK and CDR2 as SYGVNS. The CDR3 DNA reads TGTGCCAGCAGTGAATCGAGAGGACCCGCCTGGGAGCAGTACTTC. It specifies CASSESRGPAWEQYF.

This clonotype has just a few counts. The chain links TRBV24-1 to TRBJ2-7, with unresolved D. CDR1 is KGHDR, CDR2 SFDVKD, per germline. V lost 8 bases to trimming and J lost 3 bases, with 13 bases between them. The CDR3 is made up of 13 amino acids. The CDR3 loop reads CATTRLEGYEQYF. The CDR3 nucleotides read TGTGCCACCACCAGACTGGAAGGCTACGAGCAGTACTTC.

This chain links TRBV11-2 with TRBJ2-1; 7 bases are a match to TRBD1. Per germline, CDR1 SGHAT and CDR2 FQNNGV. This CDR3 is built from 16 residues. V was clipped by 5 bases and J by 5 bases; unmatched bases: 12. CDR3 sequence (DNA): TGTGCCAGCAGCAGCCGGGACAGAACATTCCACAATGAGCAGTTCTTC. It codes for CASSSRDRTFHNEQFF.

The chain links TRBV20-1 to TRBJ2-7; 9 bases agree with TRBD2. The CDR3 consists of 13 residues. Germline lookup yields CDR1 DFQATT and CDR2 SNEGSKA (reference sequence). DNA for the CDR3: TGCAGCGCGGGAGGGACGGTGACCTACGAGCAGTACTTC. Encoded protein: CSAGGTVTYEQYF.

The J gene is TRBJ1-1, the V gene TRBV7-9; 7 nucleotides agree with TRBD1. J lost 11 bases, V lost 4 bases, and 13 bases had no gene match. Germline V gene sequence: CDR1 SEHNR, CDR2 FQNEAQ (reference sequence). CDR3 length: 14 residues. CDR3 DNA: TGTGCCAGCAGCTCGGGACAGCCGGGAGTGGGTGCTTTCTTT. Translation gives CASSSGQPGVGAFF.

This chain links TRBV28 with TRBJ2-5; D tentatively reads TRBD1 or TRBD2 (5 bases each). Trimming took 4 bases from V and 5 from J, leaving 17 bases between them. CDR1 and CDR2 from the germline V gene are MDHEN and SYDVKM. This CDR3 contains 15 residues. In DNA, the CDR3 is TGTGCCAGCAGTTACCTCCGGGACCCCCGGGAGACCCAGTACTTC. Amino acid sequence: CASSYLRDPRETQYF. The whole variable domain, filled in from reference TRBV28 and TRBJ2-5, reads DVKVTQSSRYLVKRTGEKVFLECVQDMDHENMFWYRQDPGLGLRLIYFSYDVKMKEKGDIPEGYSVSREKKERFSLILESASTNQTSMYLCASSYLRDPRETQYFGPGTRLLVL.

The CDR3: CASSLEQGAPAKGEKLFF. Here the CDR3 DNA reads TGTGCCAGCAGCTTAGAGCAGGGGGCCCCGGCTAAGGGTGAAAAACTGTTTTTT. The chain is built from TRBV7-6 and TRBJ1-4; the match to TRBD1 covers 8 bases. The germline CDR1 and CDR2 sequences are SGHVS and FNYEAQ. This CDR3 is built from 18 residues. Trimming removed 1 base from V and 7 bases from J; junction bases left unmatched: 14.

The V call is TRBV20-1, the J call TRBJ2-3; TRBD2 aligns across 8 bases. The CDR3 consists of 16 residues. V lost 3 bases to trimming and J lost 2 bases; unmatched junction nucleotides: 10. In germline, CDR1 is DFQATT, CDR2 SNEGSKA (reference sequence). In DNA form, the CDR3 reads TGCAGTGCTAGTGAGTTCGGACTAGCCCCCACAGATACGCAGTATTTT. This sequence encodes CSASEFGLAPTDTQYF.

This chain links TRBV7-9 with TRBJ2-2; possible D gene TRBD2, 5 bases. There are 15 residues in the CDR3. Germline V lookup: CDR1 SEHNR, CDR2 FQNEAQ (reference sequence). Trimming pared 3 bases from V and 3 bases from J, leaving 11 bases between. CDR3 region: CASSFQTGYTGELFF. The CDR3, as DNA: TGTGCCAGCAGCTTTCAGACGGGGTACACCGGGGAGCTGTTTTTT.

The sample holds a few counts of this clonotype. The rearrangement uses TRBV6-6 and TRBJ1-2; unclear D gene. Germline V gene lookup returns CDR1 MNHNY and CDR2 SVGAGI (reference sequence). Trimming removed 2 bases at V and 4 bases at J, with 11 bases between. The CDR3 has 14 residues. The CDR3 nucleotides read TGTGCCAGCAGTTACGTGGGTTCACCCTATGGCTACACCTTC. Protein product: CASSYVGSPYGYTF.

CDR3 sequence reads: CASSLLVFGVETEAFF. CDR3 sequence (DNA): TGTGCCAGCAGTTTACTGGTGTTCGGAGTTGAGACTGAAGCTTTCTTT. The chain recombines TRBV28 with TRBJ1-1; no clear D gene. V lost 2 bases and J lost 5, with 18 bases in between. This CDR3 has 16 amino acids. Germline V CDR1 and CDR2: MDHEN, SYDVKM.

The chain couples TRBV10-3 to TRBJ1-1; 7 bases fit TRBD1. V lost 4 bases to trimming and J lost 4 bases; unmatched junction nucleotides: 9. Germline CDR1 reads ENHRY; CDR2 reads SYGVKD. The CDR3 runs to 15 residues. Written as DNA, the CDR3 is TGTGCCATCAGTGGTCCAGGGGGGCGGGTCACTGAAGCTTTCTTT. Protein product: CAISGPGGRVTEAFF.

There are a few counts of this clonotype. The rearrangement joins TRBV2 to TRBJ2-5; TRBD2 matches at 9 bases. Germline trimming cut 6 bases from V and 5 bases from J; bases unmatched to any gene: 7. Germline V CDR1 and CDR2: SNHLY, FYNNEI. The CDR3 contains 14 residues. CDR3 in DNA: TGTGCCAGCAGCGAGCGGGAGGCAAGGGAGACCCAGTACTTC. Translating gives CASSEREARETQYF.

The rearrangement links TRBV20-1 to TRBJ1-2, with a possible D match to TRBD1 (5 bases). Trimming took off 1 base at V and 2 bases at J, with 14 bases between the two ends. The V gene's germline CDR1 is DFQATT and CDR2 SNEGSKA (reference sequence). The CDR3 extends over 15 amino acids. CDR3 coding DNA: TGCAGTGCTAGAGGAAGGTCAGGGATAAACTATGGCTACACCTTC. It is translated as CSARGRSGINYGYTF.

J is TRBJ2-5 and V is TRBV3-1; 12 bases are shared with TRBD2. The J call may be faulty, since TRBJ2-1 better matches the DNA end. This CDR3 region has 17 residues. Per germline, CDR1 LGHDT and CDR2 YNNKEL (reference sequence). The CDR3: CASSHYTSGGYQETQFF. In nucleotides, the CDR3 is TGTGCCAGCAGCCATTACACTAGCGGGGGGTACCAAGAGACCCAGTTCTTC.

This rearrangement joins TRBV20-1 to TRBJ2-1; the D gene is possibly TRBD2 (6 bases). This CDR3 has 15 residues. V shed 6 bases and J shed 0 bases, with 15 bases lying between them. Per the germline V gene, CDR1 is DFQATT and CDR2 is SNEGSKA (reference sequence). As DNA, the CDR3 is TGCAGTGCCCCGGCGGGGCCAAGCTCCTACAATGAGCAGTTCTTC. It specifies CSAPAGPSSYNEQFF.

The V gene is TRBV20-1, the J gene TRBJ2-7, with TRBD2 identical over 8 bases. J was trimmed by 1 base and V by 1 base; bases with no gene match: 6. Looked up from germline, CDR1 is DFQATT and CDR2 is SNEGSKA (reference sequence). This CDR3 is built from 15 residues. CDR3 protein: CSARAPGGPSYEQYF. The DNA for the CDR3 is TGCAGTGCTAGAGCCCCGGGAGGGCCGTCCTACGAGCAGTACTTC.

The chain couples TRBV2 to TRBJ2-1, with TRBD1 identical over 7 bases. The CDR3 loop spans 14 amino acids. The germline gives CDR1 SNHLY, CDR2 FYNNEI. The V segment lost 4 bases and the J segment 3 bases; nucleotides outside the gene matches: 3. CDR3 in amino acids: CASSGTGDYNEQFF. CDR3 sequence (DNA): TGTGCCAGCAGTGGAACAGGGGACTACAATGAGCAGTTCTTC.

The gene calls are TRBV28 and TRBJ2-3; 10 bases fit TRBD2. The trim removed 6 bases at V and 3 bases at J, leaving 18 bases unmatched. Germline values: CDR1 MDHEN, CDR2 SYDVKM. The length of the CDR3 is 19 residues. Here the CDR3 DNA reads TGTGCCAGCAGGACTCCCCGACTAGCGGGTTTCCCAGCTACAGATACGCAGTATTTT. It codes for CASRTPRLAGFPATDTQYF.

The chain carries TRBV24-1 and TRBJ2-1; D possibly corresponds to TRBD1 (6 bases). V was shortened by 3 bases and J by 10 bases, with 21 bases between the two germline ends. The CDR3 contains 16 residues. CDR1 is KGHDR and CDR2 is SFDVKD in the germline V gene. In nucleotides, the CDR3 is TGTGCCACCAGTGATCACGGACGCCACCCGAGGGGGGAGCAGTTCTTC. Translated: CATSDHGRHPRGEQFF.

This clonotype was picked up many times. The V gene is TRBV20-1, the J gene TRBJ2-1, with TRBD2 matching over 11 bases. Trimming cost V 0 bases and J 4 bases; bases outside gene matches: 5. The CDR3 has 16 amino acids. Germline V gene data show CDR1 as DFQATT and CDR2 as SNEGSKA (reference sequence). The CDR3 sequence is CSAREGGLAEYNEQFF. CDR3 bases: TGCAGTGCTAGAGAGGGGGGACTAGCGGAATACAATGAGCAGTTCTTC.

The rearrangement links TRBV12-3 or TRBV12-4 to TRBJ2-1; 7 nucleotides align to TRBD2. This CDR3 comprises 15 residues. The trim removed 4 bases at V and 7 bases at J, leaving 10 bases unmatched. CDR3 region: CASSSLAVLGNEQFF. The CDR3 DNA reads as TGTGCCAGCAGTTCCCTAGCGGTCTTAGGGAATGAGCAGTTCTTC.

This clonotype was detected only once. The rearrangement links TRBV18 to TRBJ2-1, with TRBD2 as a possible D gene (6 bases). The length of the CDR3 is 12 residues. The ends were cut back, 3 bases at V and 10 bases at J, with 10 bases in the middle. CDR1 is KGHSH, CDR2 LQKENI, per germline. The CDR3 nucleotides are TGTGCCAGCTCACCCGGGGGTGCGGAGCAGTTCTTC. Its protein product is CASSPGGAEQFF.

The CDR3 sequence is CASSHTSSGGGQETQYF. Written as DNA, the CDR3 is TGTGCCAGCAGCCACACATCTAGCGGGGGGGGTCAAGAGACCCAGTACTTC. The J gene is TRBJ2-5, the V gene TRBV4-2, with TRBD2 matching 12 bases. V gave up 3 bases and J gave up 2 bases; unmatched junction bases: 7. The CDR3 extends over 17 amino acids. The germline gives CDR1 LGHNA, CDR2 YNFKEQ.

This clonotype was counted a few times. This chain links TRBV7-6 with TRBJ1-1; 8 bases match TRBD1. Germline CDR1 SGHVS, CDR2 FNYEAQ. The V segment lost 5 bases and the J segment 4 bases; nucleotides outside the gene matches: 6. CDR3 length equals 14 residues. The CDR3 here is CASSRTGLSTEAFF. In nucleotides, the CDR3 is TGTGCCAGCAGCCGGACAGGGCTCAGCACTGAAGCTTTCTTT.

The rearrangement joins TRBV20-1 to TRBJ2-7; 11 nucleotides match TRBD2. The CDR3 is 14 amino acids. Germline CDR1 and CDR2: DFQATT and SNEGSKA (reference sequence). Trimming took 5 bases from V and 4 from J; bases not matched to a gene: 7. This chain's CDR3 is CSALGTSGNYEQYF. The CDR3 DNA follows: TGCAGTGCTTTAGGGACTAGCGGAAATTACGAGCAGTACTTC.

The table lists this clonotype with a few counts. The gene calls are TRBV9 and TRBJ2-7; 7 bases are a match to TRBD2. Germline V CDR1 and CDR2: SGDLS, YYNGEE. Trimming at V came to 3 bases and at J to 0 bases, leaving 6 bases not matched to a gene. The CDR3 has 15 residues. This chain's CDR3 is CASSGYGGNSYEQYF. In DNA, the CDR3 is TGTGCCAGCAGCGGATACGGGGGGAACTCCTACGAGCAGTACTTC.

This clonotype appeared a few times. This chain joins TRBV27 and TRBJ1-2; D might be TRBD1 (6 bases). Trimming pared 0 bases from V and 6 bases from J, leaving 14 bases between. The CDR3 spans 15 residues. From germline, CDR1 is MNHEY and CDR2 SMNVEV (reference sequence). CDR3 sequence reads: CASSLSFRTDHGYTF. The CDR3 bases are TGTGCCAGCAGTTTATCATTCCGGACAGACCATGGCTACACCTTC.